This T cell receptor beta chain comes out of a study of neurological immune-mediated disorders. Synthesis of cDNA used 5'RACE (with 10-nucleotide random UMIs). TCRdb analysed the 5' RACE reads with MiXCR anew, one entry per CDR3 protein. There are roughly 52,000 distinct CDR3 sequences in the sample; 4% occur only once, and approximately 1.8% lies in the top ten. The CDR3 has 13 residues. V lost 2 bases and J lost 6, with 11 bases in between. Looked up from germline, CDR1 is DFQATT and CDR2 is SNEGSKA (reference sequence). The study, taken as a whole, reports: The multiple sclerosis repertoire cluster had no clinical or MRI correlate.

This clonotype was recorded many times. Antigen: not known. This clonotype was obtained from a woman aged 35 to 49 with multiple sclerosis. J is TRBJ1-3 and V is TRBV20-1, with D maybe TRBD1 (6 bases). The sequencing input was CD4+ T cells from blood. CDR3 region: CSARITGSNTIYF. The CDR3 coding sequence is TGCAGTGCTAGAATCACAGGGTCAAACACCATATATTTT.